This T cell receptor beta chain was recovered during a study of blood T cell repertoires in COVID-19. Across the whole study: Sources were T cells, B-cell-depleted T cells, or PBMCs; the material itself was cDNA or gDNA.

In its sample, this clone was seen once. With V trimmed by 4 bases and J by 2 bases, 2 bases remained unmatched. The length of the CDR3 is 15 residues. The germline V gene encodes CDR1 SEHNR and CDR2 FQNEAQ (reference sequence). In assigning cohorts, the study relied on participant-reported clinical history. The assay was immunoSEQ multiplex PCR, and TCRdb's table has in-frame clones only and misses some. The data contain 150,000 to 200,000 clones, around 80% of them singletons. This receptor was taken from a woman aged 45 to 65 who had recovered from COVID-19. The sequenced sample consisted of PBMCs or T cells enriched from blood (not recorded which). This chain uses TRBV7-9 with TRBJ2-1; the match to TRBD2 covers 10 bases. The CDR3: CASSSSGSAYNEQFF. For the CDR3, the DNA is TGTGCCAGCAGCTCTAGCGGGAGCGCCTACAATGAGCAGTTCTTC. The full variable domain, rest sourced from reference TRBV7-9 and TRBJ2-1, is DTGVSQNPRHKITKRGQNVTFRCDPISEHNRLYWYRQTLGQGPEFLTYFQNEAQLEKSRLLSDRFSAERPKGSFSTLEIQRTEQGDSAMYLCASSSSGSAYNEQFFGPGTRLTVL.